The clone carrying this T cell receptor beta chain was seen many times. Constant-region reverse primers amplified full-length variable regions, followed by semi-nested Nested Universal Primer A PCR. TCRdb re-called the 5' RACE reads with MiXCR, one entry per CDR3 protein. The sample has about 43,000 distinct CDR3 sequences; around 23% are singletons. With 5 bases removed from V and 4 bases from J, the gap between germline ends came to 11 bases. In germline, CDR1 is SNHLY, CDR2 FYNNEI. This CDR3 is 14 amino acids long. Treg sorting used a CD4+CD25+CD127-/low gate. V and J are TRBV2 and TRBJ2-2; possible D gene TRBD1, 6 bases. The sequence derives from a female donor with breast cancer. The source material was Tregs sorted from a lymph node. The CDR3: CASSRQERTGELFF. The CDR3 nucleotides read TGTGCCAGCAGTCGACAGGAACGCACCGGGGAGCTGTTTTTT.